This is a list of T cell receptor beta chains from one sample in a study of cytomegalovirus exposure and HLA in healthy donors. Measured with immunoSEQ multiplex PCR; TCRdb has only the in-frame clones, and not every one. Counted here are a few hundred thousand clones, about 75% occurring once; the ten biggest clones make up about 2.1%. Specimen: PBMCs. The receptors shown here come from a female donor in good health and CMV-seronegative. Both conserved end residues are part of each CDR3. Fields, in order: V gene, D gene, clone size, J gene, CDR3 DNA, CDR3 protein. The D gene is left open where the match is weak. Only part of the rows carry a size: once, few, many, or a class if the clone is expanded.

TRBV18	TRBD1	few	TRBJ1-5	TGTGCCAGCTCACCGACAGGGAATCAGCCCCAGCATTTT	CASSPTGNQPQHF
TRBV21-1	.	few	TRBJ2-7	TGTGCCAGCAGCAAAGGTCGGACTAGCGGGAGTCCCTACGAGCAGTACTTC	CASSKGRTSGSPYEQYF
TRBV5-1	.	few	TRBJ2-2	TGCGCCAGCGCCCAAACGGGGGCGAACACCGGGGAGCTGTTTTTT	CASAQTGANTGELFF
TRBV5-1	.	.	TRBJ2-2	TGCGCCAGCAGCTGGGCTGGGGGGGAGCTGTTTTTT	CASSWAGGELFF
TRBV6-5	.	.	TRBJ2-3	TGTGCCAGCAGGCCGGAGGCCCTTCGGGATACGCAGTATTTT	CASRPEALRDTQYF
TRBV11-2	.	.	TRBJ2-1	TGTGCCAGCAGCTTGCCCCTAAGAATTTACAATGAGCAGTTCTTC	CASSLPLRIYNEQFF
TRBV30	.	.	TRBJ2-1	TGTGCCTGGAGCGTTGCCTACAATGAGCAGTTCTTC	CAWSVAYNEQFF
TRBV11-1	TRBD2	.	TRBJ2-7	TGTGCCAGCAGCTTTAGCGGGAGAACCTACGAGCAGTACTTC	CASSFSGRTYEQYF
TRBV6-1	TRBD2	once	TRBJ2-7	TGTGCCAGCCTGACTAGCGGGAGCACCTACGAGCAGTACTTC	CASLTSGSTYEQYF
TRBV7-8	TRBD1	.	TRBJ1-1	TGTGCCAGCAGCTCCCCGGGACAGGGAGGCACTGAAGCTTTCTTT	CASSSPGQGGTEAFF
TRBV9	TRBD2	few	TRBJ2-3	TGTGCCAGCAGCCTACGGACTAGCGGAACTAGCACAGATACGCAGTATTTT	CASSLRTSGTSTDTQYF
TRBV28	.	.	TRBJ2-7	TGTGCCAGCAGCCTGGGACTGTCCTCCTACGAGCAGTACTTC	CASSLGLSSYEQYF
TRBV19	.	.	TRBJ1-5	TGTGCCAGTAGTATAGTTGTCCAGGCCCGGAACAATCAGCCCCAGCATTTT	CASSIVVQARNNQPQHF
TRBV19	TRBD2	.	TRBJ2-2	TGTGCCAGTAAGACTAGCGGGAGGCGTGGGGAGCTGTTTTTT	CASKTSGRRGELFF
TRBV19	.	.	TRBJ2-1	TGTGCCAGTAGTCCTTATCCGGAGAATGAGCAGTTCTTC	CASSPYPENEQFF
TRBV6-1	TRBD1	few	TRBJ2-7	TGTGCCAGCAGTCGACAGGGTTCAGAGTTCTACGAGCAGTACTTC	CASSRQGSEFYEQYF
TRBV4-1	TRBD1	.	TRBJ2-7	TGCGCCAGCAGCCAAAACAGGGGGCACTACGAGCAGTACTTC	CASSQNRGHYEQYF
TRBV28	TRBD2	.	TRBJ2-5	TGTGCCAGCAGTTTGCGGGGGGAGACCCAGTACTTC	CASSLRGETQYF
TRBV6-1	.	.	TRBJ2-5	TGTGCCAGCAGTGGCGGGGCGCAAGAGACCCAGTACTTC	CASSGGAQETQYF
TRBV5-6	TRBD2	.	TRBJ2-1	TGTGCCAGCAGCTTGGGTATTAGCGGGCCCGAGCAGTTCTTC	CASSLGISGPEQFF
TRBV6-6	TRBD2	.	TRBJ2-7	TGTGCCAGCAGGGCCGGGACTAGCGGCTCCTACGAGCAGTACTTC	CASRAGTSGSYEQYF
TRBV5-1	.	.	TRBJ2-1	TGCGCCAGCAGCGGGAAGGGGGGGTCCTACAATGAGCAGTTCTTC	CASSGKGGSYNEQFF
TRBV6-1	TRBD2	.	TRBJ2-7	TGTGCCAGCAGTGAAGGCGTAGCGGGCCCCTACGAGCAGTACTTC	CASSEGVAGPYEQYF
TRBV11-2	TRBD2	.	TRBJ2-4	TGTGCCAGCAGCTTAAGCGGGAGTAGTGGAAACATTCAGTACTTC	CASSLSGSSGNIQYF
TRBV6-6	.	.	TRBJ2-6	TGTGCCAGCAGTTCGTACTCTGGGGCCAACGTCCTGACTTTC	CASSSYSGANVLTF
TRBV5-4	TRBD2	.	TRBJ2-5	TGTGCCAGCAGCTTGGAACTAGCGGGAGTATCGGAGACCCAGTACTTC	CASSLELAGVSETQYF
TRBV28	TRBD1	.	TRBJ2-3	TGTGCCAGCAAGGGACAGGGTAGCACAGATACGCAGTATTTT	CASKGQGSTDTQYF
TRBV2	.	.	TRBJ2-2	TGTGCCATTCAGGGTGCCGGGGAGCTGTTTTTT	CAIQGAGELFF
TRBV5-1	.	.	TRBJ1-4	TGCGCCAGCAGTTCAGGAGGGTCTAATGAAAAACTGTTTTTT	CASSSGGSNEKLFF
TRBV7-9	.	.	TRBJ2-4	TGTTCCAGCTCGGGCGAGGGAAAGGCCAAAAACATTCAGTACTTC	CSSSGEGKAKNIQYF
TRBV28	TRBD2	.	TRBJ2-7	TGTGCCAGCACTCTAGCGGGAGGGCCTTACGAGCAGTACTTC	CASTLAGGPYEQYF
TRBV5-6	.	once	TRBJ2-1	TGTGCCAGCAGTAGGGACTTCTACAATGAGCAGTTCTTC	CASSRDFYNEQFF
TRBV5-6	.	.	TRBJ1-6	TGTGCCAGCAGCTTAAGTCCTACAGGACCCCTCCACTTT	CASSLSPTGPLHF
TRBV7-2	TRBD1	.	TRBJ1-1	TGTGCCAGCAGTCCACAGGGGGAGGAAGGGACTGAAGCTTTCTTT	CASSPQGEEGTEAFF
TRBV7-6	TRBD2	.	TRBJ2-7	TGTGCCAGCAGCTCAGTCCCGGGACTAGCGGGAGTGATAGGAGGCTACGAGCAGTACTTC	CASSSVPGLAGVIGGYEQYF
TRBV29-1	TRBD1	.	TRBJ2-3	TGCATCGTTGAACTGGTATGGGGACAGGGGAGCACAGATACGCAGTATTTT	CIVELVWGQGSTDTQYF
TRBV18	TRBD1	.	TRBJ1-2	TGTGCCAGCTCACCGGCCGGGACAGGGTTGTATGGCTACACCTTC	CASSPAGTGLYGYTF
TRBV11-2	TRBD2	once	TRBJ2-2	TGTGCCAGCAGCATAGCGGGAGGTTACACCGGGGAGCTGTTTTTT	CASSIAGGYTGELFF
TRBV28	.	.	TRBJ1-5	TGTGCCAGCAGTTTCACAAGTTATAGCAATCAGCCCCAGCATTTT	CASSFTSYSNQPQHF
TRBV7-6	TRBD2	.	TRBJ2-3	TGTGCCAGCAGCTACGGGACTAGCGATAGCACAGATACGCAGTATTTT	CASSYGTSDSTDTQYF
TRBV6-1	TRBD1	once	TRBJ1-5	TGTGCCAGCACCGGGACAGGGTTAAATCAGCCCCAGCATTTT	CASTGTGLNQPQHF
TRBV5-4	TRBD2	.	TRBJ2-7	TGTGCCAGCAGCTTGGTTGGGACTAGCGGGGCGCAGTACTTC	CASSLVGTSGAQYF
TRBV7-9	TRBD2	.	TRBJ2-7	TGTGCCAGCTTGCTAGCGGGAACAGTCGAGCAGTACTTC	CASLLAGTVEQYF
TRBV7-6	.	.	TRBJ2-5	TGTGCCAGCAGCCCCCGGACATACGAAGAGACCCAGTACTTC	CASSPRTYEETQYF
TRBV5-1	.	.	TRBJ2-6	TGCGCCAGCAGCTTGGATGTAAGGGGGAGCTCAGGGGCCAACGTCCTGACTTTC	CASSLDVRGSSGANVLTF
TRBV10-3	.	few	TRBJ2-4	TGTGCCATCAGTGGGTCCGACAGTCTCAAAAACATTCAGTACTTC	CAISGSDSLKNIQYF
TRBV6-1	.	.	TRBJ2-5	TGTGCCAGCGGATCAGGGCAGGGGTGGACCCAGTACTTC	CASGSGQGWTQYF
TRBV7-9	TRBD1	.	TRBJ1-2	TGTGCCAGCAGCCAGGGGGCCTCTGGGGGCTACACCTTC	CASSQGASGGYTF
TRBV10-3	TRBD2	once	TRBJ2-7	TGTGCCATCAGTGAGTTTGTGGGAGGGTACGAGCAGTACTTC	CAISEFVGGYEQYF
TRBV7-3	.	.	TRBJ2-1	TGTGCCAGCAGCTTAACCCTAAGCGAGCAGTTCTTC	CASSLTLSEQFF
TRBV6-6	TRBD1	.	TRBJ1-1	TGTGCCAGCAGGTCAGACAGGGAGAGGGCTTTCTTT	CASRSDRERAFF
TRBV18	.	.	TRBJ2-5	TGTGCCAGCTCAGACAGCGAAGAGACCCAGTACTTC	CASSDSEETQYF
TRBV4-1	.	few	TRBJ2-3	TGCGCCAGCAGCCAACCACGACAGAACACAGATACGCAGTATTTT	CASSQPRQNTDTQYF